The 16 T cell receptor beta chains reported below all come from one sample, sequenced in a study of tumor and adjacent non-tumor tissue in lung cancer. This sample's RNA came from whole unsorted tissue. TCRbeta libraries were built with three rounds of nested PCR, modified from ARM-PCR. TCRdb re-derived calls from the multiplex PCR reads in MiXCR, one entry per CDR3 protein. The data show 200,000 to 250,000 distinct CDR3 sequences, around 71% seen once. Sequenced sample: lung tumor tissue. These TCRs come from a man aged 55 to 70 with non-small cell lung cancer.

The rearrangement uses TRBV6-2 or TRBV6-3 and TRBJ2-7; D possibly matches TRBD1 or TRBD2 (6 bases each). V lost 7 bases and J 5 bases, leaving 21 bases between the germline ends. The CDR3 is made up of 15 amino acids. The V gene's germline CDR1 is MNHEY and CDR2 SVGEGT. The CDR3 is CASTWMGRGAHEQYF. CDR3 bases: TGTGCCAGCACCTGGATGGGAAGGGGGGCCCACGAGCAGTACTTC.

A note on this clonotype: Possible read error: a much larger clone is one base away. The V call is TRBV4-3, the J call TRBJ2-2, with 7 bases aligning to TRBD2. Trimming removed 0 bases from V and 3 bases from J; junction bases left unmatched: 7. The CDR3 runs 17 residues. Germline V lookup: CDR1 LGHNA, CDR2 YSLEER. The CDR3 loop is CASSQDELAEDTGELFF. CDR3 DNA sequence: TGCGCCAGCAGCCAAGACGAGCTAGCGGAGGACACCGGGGAGCTGTTTTTT.

The chain has TRBV11-3 and TRBJ1-1, with TRBD1 as a possible D gene (6 bases). The CDR3 has 15 amino acids. Germline values: CDR1 SGHNT, CDR2 YENEEA. CDR3 coding DNA: TGTACCACATCCCCGACAGTCGGGGGCCCCGTGGAAGCTTTCTTT. It is translated as CTTSPTVGGPVEAFF.

The J gene is TRBJ2-7, the V gene TRBV6-5; perhaps D is TRBD1 or TRBD2 (5 bases each). In germline, CDR1 is MNHEY, CDR2 SVGAGI. V lost 5 bases, J lost 8 bases, and 16 bases lay in between. The CDR3 contains 13 residues. CDR3 residues: CASSMDGTNKQYF. The DNA for the CDR3 is TGTGCCAGCAGTATGGACGGGACCAACAAGCAGTACTTC.

This clonotype was seen a handful of times. The chain combines TRBV4-3 with TRBJ1-1; D may be TRBD1 (6 bases). The ends were cut back, 4 bases at V and 3 bases at J, with 9 bases in the middle. This CDR3 spans 13 amino acids. Germline V gene data show CDR1 as LGHNA and CDR2 as YSLEER. The CDR3 loop reads CASSRRGDTEAFF. The CDR3 coding sequence is TGCGCCAGCAGCCGCAGGGGTGACACTGAAGCTTTCTTT.

This clonotype was detected a few times. This chain uses TRBV7-8 with TRBJ1-2, with TRBD1 matching over 7 bases. The ends lost 1 base at V and 7 bases at J; junction bases unmatched: 9. This CDR3 comprises 15 residues. The germline V gene encodes CDR1 SGHVS and CDR2 FQNEAQ. Here the CDR3 reads CASSLDLTGMVGYTF. In nucleotides, the CDR3 is TGTGCCAGCAGCTTAGATTTGACAGGGATGGTTGGCTACACCTTC.

The chain has TRBV20-1 and TRBJ1-6; perhaps TRBD1 as D (6 bases). V shed 4 bases and J shed 0 bases, with 22 bases lying between them. This CDR3 is built from 19 residues. CDR1 is DFQATT, CDR2 SNEGSKA, per germline (reference sequence). For the CDR3, the DNA is TGCAGTGCTAAAGCTGTCGGGGACATCCTGAGCTCCTATAATTCACCCCTCCACTTT. Translating it yields CSAKAVGDILSSYNSPLHF.

For this clonotype: Possible read error: a much larger clone is one base away. The chain is built from TRBV6-5 and TRBJ2-2, with TRBD2 matching 10 bases. The CDR3 totals 17 residues. Germline-derived CDR1 and CDR2 are MNHEY and SVGAGI. The CDR3 sequence is CASSSPPGLARAGELLF. CDR3 coding DNA: TGTGCCAGCAGTTCGCCGCCGGGACTAGCGCGGGCCGGGGAGCTGCTTTTT.

On this clonotype: The DNA is left out, because the CDR3 cannot be placed on it with certainty; the CDR3 is given as TCRdb lists it. The J gene is TRBJ2-3, the V gene TRBV12-3 or TRBV12-4; the table's D call TRBD1 went unverified against the DNA. Both ends counted, the CDR3 spans 15 residues. CDR3: CASSLGTGVTDTQYF.

In the case of this clonotype: The conserved final phenylalanine or tryptophan is absent from the CDR3, which likely points to a read error. The rearrangement joins TRBV6-5 to TRBJ2-5; 11 nucleotides align to TRBD2. Germline CDR1 reads MNHEY; CDR2 reads SVGAGI. Losses at the gene ends were 11 bases for V and 4 bases for J; bases not matched to a gene: 18. The CDR3 consists of 17 residues. The CDR3 region is CASGSGTSGSMVETQYL. As DNA, the CDR3 is TGTGCCTCCGGTTCCGGGACTAGCGGTTCCATGGTAGAGACCCAGTACCTC.

This clonotype was observed once. This sequence may be a read error, since a much larger clone differs from it by one base. V usage is TRBV12-3 or TRBV12-4 and J usage is TRBJ1-5; 11 bases agree with TRBD1. V shed 8 bases and J 9 bases; nucleotides not matched to a gene: 12. The CDR3 contains 15 residues. CDR3 DNA sequence: TGTGCCAGCCAAACCGGGACAGGGGGGTATCGGCCCCAGCATTTT. Encoded protein: CASQTGTGGYRPQHF.

This clonotype was detected only a few times. Germline and junction disagree at one end, which may indicate a read error. V and J are TRBV6-1 and TRBJ2-2; 10 nucleotides align to TRBD2. Germline CDR1 is MNHNS and CDR2 is SASEGT. CDR3 length equals 16 residues. Here the CDR3 DNA reads TGTACCAGCAGCTCCGGGACTAGCGCTAACACGGGGGAGCTGTTTTTT. Translated: CTSSSGTSANTGELFF.

Comments on this clonotype: One junction end disagrees with the germline gene, perhaps due to a read error. This sequence joins TRBV28 and TRBJ2-4; no reliable D call. Per germline, CDR1 MDHEN and CDR2 SYDVKM. This CDR3 comprises 10 residues. CDR3 residues: CARRRKTTDF. For the CDR3, the DNA is TGTGCCAGGAGACGCAAAACCACGGACTTC. Full variable domain (outside the CDR3, taken from reference TRBV28 and TRBJ2-4): DVKVTQSSRYLVKRTGEKVFLECVQDMDHENMFWYRQDPGLGLRLIYFSYDVKMKEKGDIPEGYSVSREKKERFSLILESASTNQTSMYLCARRRKTTDFGAGTRLSVL.

The rearrangement joins TRBV6-6 to TRBJ2-5, with a weak D call TRBD1 (7 bases). The CDR3 sequence is 15 residues long. Germline lookup yields CDR1 MNHNY and CDR2 SVGAGI (reference sequence). The V end was cut by 7 bases, the J end by 10 bases, with 25 bases between. This CDR3 is CASKEGGAGQKSQYF. The CDR3 DNA is TGTGCCAGCAAGGAAGGGGGCGCGGGGCAAAAGAGCCAGTACTTC.

The rearrangement joins TRBV2 to TRBJ2-7; no reliable D call. Germline CDR1 SNHLY, CDR2 FYNNEI. The CDR3 runs 12 residues. CDR3 nucleotide sequence: TGTCCCAACAGTGGCGGACCCCTCGAGCAGTACTTC. Its translation: CPNSGGPLEQYF.

Regarding this clonotype: This may be a read error: a much more frequent sequence differs by one nucleotide. This rearrangement joins TRBV12-3 or TRBV12-4 to TRBJ2-2; 7 bases align to TRBD1. The CDR3 runs 17 residues. V shed 6 bases, J shed 2 bases, and the junction held 12 bases outside the gene matches. CDR3 nucleotides: TGTGCCAGCAGAGATACCGGGATAGGGGGCAACACCGGGGAGCTGTTTTTT. Translation gives CASRDTGIGGNTGELFF.